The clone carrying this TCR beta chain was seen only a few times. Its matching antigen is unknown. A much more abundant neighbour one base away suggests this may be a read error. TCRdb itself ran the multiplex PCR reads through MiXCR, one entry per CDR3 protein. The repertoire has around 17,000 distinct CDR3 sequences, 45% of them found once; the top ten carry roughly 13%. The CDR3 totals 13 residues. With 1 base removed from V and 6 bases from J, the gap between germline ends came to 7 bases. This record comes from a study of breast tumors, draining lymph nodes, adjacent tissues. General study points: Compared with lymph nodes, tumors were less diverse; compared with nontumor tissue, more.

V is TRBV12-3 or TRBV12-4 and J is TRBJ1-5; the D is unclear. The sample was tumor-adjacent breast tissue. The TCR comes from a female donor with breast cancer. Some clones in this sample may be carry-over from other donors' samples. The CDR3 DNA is TGTGCCAGCAGTTTAGGGAGAGGTCAGCCCCAGCATTTT. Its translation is CASSLGRGQPQHF.